A selection of T cell receptor beta chains follows, all from one sample in a study of CD8 T cells in Susac syndrome. TCRdb recomputed calls from the immunoSEQ multiplex PCR reads with MiXCR, one row per CDR3 protein. The data contain 200,000 to 250,000 distinct CDR3 sequences, around 95% of them singletons. The sequenced material came from CD4+ T cells from PBMCs. These receptor sequences come from a human donor with multiple sclerosis. Each CDR3 is given with its conserved first and last residue. A D gene is named only where the DNA matches it firmly. The listing skips clone size in some rows; elsewhere it reads once, few, many or a size class.

CSARDYGSGAKNIQYF TGCAGTGCTAGAGATTACGGCAGCGGGGCCAAAAACATTCAGTACTTC TRBV20-1 once - TRBJ2-4
CASSEHAGDKETQYF TGTGCCAGCAGTGAACATGCGGGAGACAAAGAGACCCAGTACTTC TRBV25-1 - TRBD2 TRBJ2-5
CASSRDRDSSPLHF TGTGCCAGCAGCCGGGACAGGGATAGTTCACCCCTCCACTTT TRBV7-9 - TRBD1 TRBJ1-6
CAIRGQMSTGANVLTF TGTGCCATCAGGGGACAGATGAGTACTGGGGCCAACGTCCTGACTTTC TRBV10-3 - TRBD1 TRBJ2-6
CAWRSGEKLFF TGTGCCTGGAGATCCGGTGAAAAACTGTTTTTT TRBV30 - - TRBJ1-4
CASSFDSGVYNEQFF TGTGCCAGCAGCTTCGATAGCGGGGTCTACAATGAGCAGTTCTTC TRBV5-4 - TRBD2 TRBJ2-1
CSVEHPGAPFGYTF TGCAGCGTTGAGCACCCAGGGGCCCCATTTGGCTACACCTTC TRBV29-1 - - TRBJ1-2
CAWSKQENTEAFF TGTGCCTGGAGTAAACAGGAGAACACTGAAGCTTTCTTT TRBV30 - - TRBJ1-1
CASSLGLAGEQYF TGCGCCAGCAGCTTGGGACTAGCTGGCGAGCAGTACTTC TRBV5-1 - TRBD2 TRBJ2-7
CSALRGSHGELFF TGCAGTGCTCTTCGTGGGTCGCACGGGGAGCTGTTTTTT TRBV20-1 - - TRBJ2-2
CASSQLWAGEQYF TGTGCCAGCAGCCAACTTTGGGCGGGCGAGCAGTACTTC TRBV7-2 - - TRBJ2-7
CATSRTGTSFDTQYF TGTGCCACCAGCCGCACCGGGACTAGCTTCGATACGCAGTATTTT TRBV15 once TRBD2 TRBJ2-3
CASRSPWGARPDTQYF TGTGCCAGCAGATCGCCGTGGGGGGCGCGGCCAGATACGCAGTATTTT TRBV6-1 - - TRBJ2-3
CASSLELAGVPVQYF TGTGCCAGCAGCCTGGAGCTAGCGGGAGTCCCCGTGCAGTACTTC TRBV14 - TRBD2 TRBJ2-7
CASSQDYRPYEQYF TGTGCCAGCAGCCAAGACTACAGACCCTACGAGCAGTACTTC TRBV14 - - TRBJ2-7